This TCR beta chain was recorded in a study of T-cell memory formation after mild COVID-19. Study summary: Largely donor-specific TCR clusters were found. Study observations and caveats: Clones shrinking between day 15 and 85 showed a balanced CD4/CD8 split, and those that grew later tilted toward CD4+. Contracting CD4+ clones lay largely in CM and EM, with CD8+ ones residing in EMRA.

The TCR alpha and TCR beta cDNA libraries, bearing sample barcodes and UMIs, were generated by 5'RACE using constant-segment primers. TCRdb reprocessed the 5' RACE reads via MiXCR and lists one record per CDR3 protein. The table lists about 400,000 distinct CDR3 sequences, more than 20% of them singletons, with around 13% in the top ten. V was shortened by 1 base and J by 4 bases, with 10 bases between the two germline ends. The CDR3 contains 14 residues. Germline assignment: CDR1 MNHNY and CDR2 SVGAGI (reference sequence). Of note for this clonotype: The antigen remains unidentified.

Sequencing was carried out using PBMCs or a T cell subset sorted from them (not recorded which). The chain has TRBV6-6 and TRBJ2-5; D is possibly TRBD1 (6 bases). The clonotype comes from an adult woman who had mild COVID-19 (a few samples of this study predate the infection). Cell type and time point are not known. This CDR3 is CASSYLGTRETQYF. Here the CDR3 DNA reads TGTGCCAGCAGTTACTTGGGGACAAGAGAGACCCAGTACTTC.